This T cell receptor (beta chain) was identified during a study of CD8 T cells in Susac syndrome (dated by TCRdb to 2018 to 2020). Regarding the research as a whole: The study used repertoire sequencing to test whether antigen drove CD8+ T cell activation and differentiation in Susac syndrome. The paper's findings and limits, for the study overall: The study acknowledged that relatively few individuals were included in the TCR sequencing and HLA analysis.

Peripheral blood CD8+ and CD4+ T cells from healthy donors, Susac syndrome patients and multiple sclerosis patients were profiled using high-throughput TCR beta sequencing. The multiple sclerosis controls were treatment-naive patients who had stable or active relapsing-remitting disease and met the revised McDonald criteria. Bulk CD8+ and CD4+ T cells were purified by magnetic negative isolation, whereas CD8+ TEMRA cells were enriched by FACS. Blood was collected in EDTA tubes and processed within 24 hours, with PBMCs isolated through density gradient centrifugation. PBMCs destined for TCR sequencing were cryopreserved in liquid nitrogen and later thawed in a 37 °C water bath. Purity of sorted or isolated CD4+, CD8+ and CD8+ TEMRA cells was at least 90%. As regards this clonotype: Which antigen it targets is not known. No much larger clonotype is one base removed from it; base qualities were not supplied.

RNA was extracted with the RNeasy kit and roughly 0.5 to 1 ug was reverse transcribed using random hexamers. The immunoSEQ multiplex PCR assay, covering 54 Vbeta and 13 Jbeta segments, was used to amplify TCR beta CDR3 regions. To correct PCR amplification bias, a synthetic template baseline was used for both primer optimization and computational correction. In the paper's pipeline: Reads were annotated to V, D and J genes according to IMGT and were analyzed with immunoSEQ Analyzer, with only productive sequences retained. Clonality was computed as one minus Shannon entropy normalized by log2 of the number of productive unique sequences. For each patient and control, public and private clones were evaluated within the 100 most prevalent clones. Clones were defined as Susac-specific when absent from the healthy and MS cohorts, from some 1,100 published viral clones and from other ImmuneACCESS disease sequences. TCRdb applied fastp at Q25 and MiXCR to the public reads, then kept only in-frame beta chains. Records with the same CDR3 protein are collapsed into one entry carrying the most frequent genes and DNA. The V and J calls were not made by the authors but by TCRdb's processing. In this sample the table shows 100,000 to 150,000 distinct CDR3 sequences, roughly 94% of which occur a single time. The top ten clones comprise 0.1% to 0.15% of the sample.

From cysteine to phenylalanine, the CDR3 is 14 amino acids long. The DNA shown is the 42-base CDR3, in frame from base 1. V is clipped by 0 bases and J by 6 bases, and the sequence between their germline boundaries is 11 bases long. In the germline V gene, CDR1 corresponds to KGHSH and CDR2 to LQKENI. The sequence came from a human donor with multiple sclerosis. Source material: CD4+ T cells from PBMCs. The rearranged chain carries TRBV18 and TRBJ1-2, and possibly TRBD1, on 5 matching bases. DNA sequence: TGTGCCAGCTCACCACCGATTTGGACAAATGGCTACACCTTC. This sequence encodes CASSPPIWTNGYTF.